Listed here are 25 T cell receptor beta chains from one sample, sequenced in a study of T cell responses to AZD1222 COVID-19 vaccine. Measured with immunoSEQ multiplex PCR; TCRdb has only the in-frame clones, and not every one. The profile shows 180,000 or so clones, 90% to 95% of them singletons. The sequences come from peripheral blood, collected 28 days after the second dose of the MenACWY control vaccine. Every receptor here comes from an adult who received the MenACWY meningococcal vaccine as a control.

The chain joins TRBV6-2 or TRBV6-3 to TRBJ1-1; D is possibly TRBD1 (6 bases). CDR3 length: 11 residues. CDR1 is MNHEY and CDR2 is SVGEGT in the germline V gene. Trimming stripped 5 bases from V and 11 bases from J, with 12 bases between. The CDR3 DNA sequence: TGTGCCAGCAGTACCCCAGGGGCGGCTTTCTTT. This gives the protein CASSTPGAAFF.

This clone was detected a few times. The chain is built from TRBV4-3 and TRBJ2-7; D not certain. V lost 5 bases and J lost 7, with 15 bases in between. The CDR3 extends over 13 amino acids. CDR1 is LGHNA, CDR2 YSLEER, per germline. CDR3 nucleotide sequence: TGCGCCAGCAGCATCACGTTAATAGGGGAGCAGTACTTC. It specifies CASSITLIGEQYF.

The chain combines TRBV2 with TRBJ2-7, with D possibly being TRBD1 or TRBD2 (5 bases each). This CDR3 is built from 21 residues. Deletions cut 1 base from V and 3 bases from J, with 31 bases between. CDR1 and CDR2 (germline): SNHLY, FYNNEI. The CDR3 DNA is TGTGCCAGCAGTGAAGATCCCCCCCTCTCCCGGGACGGCTTAATGGGCTACGAGCAGTACTTC. Translating it yields CASSEDPPLSRDGLMGYEQYF.

V usage is TRBV27 and J usage is TRBJ1-1, with D unresolved. The germline CDR1 and CDR2 sequences are MNHEY and SMNVEV (reference sequence). The V gene lost 3 bases and the J gene lost 1 base, with 9 bases spanning the gap. The CDR3 spans 14 residues. CDR3 sequence reads: CASSFTVGNTEAFF. The CDR3 DNA reads as TGTGCCAGCAGTTTTACGGTCGGGAACACTGAAGCTTTCTTT.

The table lists this clone with a count of one. The chain has TRBV6-6 and TRBJ2-7, with 7 bases aligning to TRBD1. Looked up from germline, CDR1 is MNHNY and CDR2 is SVGAGI (reference sequence). The CDR3 covers 14 residues. The ends lost 4 bases at V and 2 bases at J; junction bases unmatched: 5. CDR3 loop: CASSSRDRTYEQYF. In nucleotides, the CDR3 is TGTGCCAGCAGTTCAAGGGACAGAACCTACGAGCAGTACTTC.

The CDR3 DNA reads as TGTGCCAGCAGCCCCGGGGCTTCCTACGAGCAGTACTTC. Its protein product is CASSPGASYEQYF. V is TRBV9 and J is TRBJ2-7; the D call may be TRBD1 or TRBD2 (5 bases each). This CDR3 comprises 13 residues. V dropped 4 bases and J dropped 1 base, with 9 bases sitting between them. Germline V gene lookup returns CDR1 SGDLS and CDR2 YYNGEE.

J is TRBJ2-6 and V is TRBV10-1; no definite D call. Trimming took off 2 bases at V and 0 bases at J, with 2 bases between the two ends. Germline V CDR1 and CDR2: WNHNN, SYGVQD (reference sequence). The CDR3 is 14 amino acids. CDR3 sequence: CASSENSGANVLTF. The CDR3 coding sequence is TGCGCCAGCAGTGAGAACTCTGGGGCCAACGTCCTGACTTTC.

The chain uses TRBV30 and TRBJ1-2; the D is unclear. This CDR3 has 11 residues. Per the germline V gene, CDR1 is GTSNPN and CDR2 is SVGIG (reference sequence). With 2 bases removed from V and 7 bases from J, the gap between germline ends came to 8 bases. CDR3 loop: CAWSMGIGYTF. CDR3 DNA sequence: TGTGCCTGGAGTATGGGTATTGGCTACACCTTC.

The rearrangement uses TRBV12-3 or TRBV12-4 and TRBJ1-2; D call uncertain. V shed 7 bases and J shed 7 bases, with 16 bases lying between them. This CDR3 comprises 13 residues. CDR3 amino acids: CASTQALGSGYTF. CDR3 DNA: TGTGCCAGCACCCAGGCTTTGGGTAGTGGCTACACCTTC.

The chain uses TRBV9 and TRBJ2-1; maybe TRBD1 (5 bases). V was clipped by 4 bases and J by 7 bases, with 21 bases between them. This CDR3 is 16 amino acids long. Germline V lookup: CDR1 SGDLS, CDR2 YYNGEE. For the CDR3, the DNA is TGTGCCAGCAGCTCCCAGTCGTGGGGCGGTACGAATGAGCAGTTCTTC. Protein sequence: CASSSQSWGGTNEQFF.

V is TRBV23-1 and J is TRBJ2-3; 11 bases line up with TRBD1. TRBV23-1 is noted as an ORF with a role that remains uncertain. CDR3 length: 18 residues. The J segment lost 10 bases and the V segment lost 2 bases, leaving 17 bases of the junction unmatched. The CDR3 bases are TGCGCCAGCAGTCAAAAGGGACAGGGGGGCCAATTTAGGGCCTCGCAGTATTTT. Amino acids: CASSQKGQGGQFRASQYF.

The chain links TRBV7-2 to TRBJ2-1; D uncertain. The V gene's germline CDR1 is SGHTA and CDR2 FQGNSA. This CDR3 has 12 residues. The germline V and J ends were trimmed by 4 bases and 5 bases, with 6 bases remaining between them. The CDR3, as DNA: TGTGCCAGCAGCTCTAGTGACAATGAGCAGTTCTTC. Protein product: CASSSSDNEQFF.

The chain employs TRBV6-1 and TRBJ2-4; 15 bases fit TRBD2. Per the germline V gene, CDR1 is MNHNS and CDR2 is SASEGT. V lost 4 bases to trimming and J lost 1 base; unmatched junction nucleotides: 8. The CDR3 extends over 19 amino acids. The DNA for the CDR3 is TGTGCCAGCAGTGCAGGACTAGCGGGGGGGCCGGAGGCCAAAAACATTCAGTACTTC. This translates into CASSAGLAGGPEAKNIQYF.

In DNA form, the CDR3 reads TGTGCCAGCAGCCCGGGACAGGGAATAGGTGAGCAGTTCTTC. Translated: CASSPGQGIGEQFF. The V and J genes are TRBV3-1 (or the pseudogene TRBV3-2) and TRBJ2-1; 9 bases line up with TRBD1. V shed 4 bases, J shed 9 bases, and the junction held 7 bases outside the gene matches. This CDR3 has 14 amino acids. CDR1 is LGHDT, CDR2 YNNKEL, per germline (reference sequence).

The V gene is TRBV19, the J gene TRBJ2-5; D unclear. The CDR3 consists of 13 residues. CDR1 and CDR2 from the germline V gene are LNHDA and SQIVND (reference sequence). Trimming left V 5 bases short and J 2 bases short, with 9 bases between. The DNA of the CDR3 is TGTGCCAGTAGTCTCGTTAGACAAGAGACCCAGTACTTC. Its translation: CASSLVRQETQYF.

This clone was seen once. This chain uses TRBV6-5 with TRBJ1-1, with 8 positions matching TRBD1. Trimming cost V 6 bases and J 10 bases; bases outside gene matches: 10. The CDR3 length is 13 residues. The germline CDR1 and CDR2 sequences are MNHEY and SVGAGI. The CDR3 region has the DNA TGTGCCAGCAGCCTTGGACAGGGTAGAACAGCTTTCTTT. This gives the protein CASSLGQGRTAFF.

The chain combines TRBV21-1 with TRBJ1-5; the DNA was not compared with TRBD1, the D call given in the table. TRBV21-1 is given as a pseudogene. CDR3 length: 21 residues. CDR3 in DNA: TGTGCCAGCAGCAATGAGGTTGAGTTCTCGGCAGGGCTTCTTCGCAATCAGCCCCAGCATTTT. This gives the protein CASSNEVEFSAGLLRNQPQHF.

J is TRBJ2-3 and V is TRBV4-3, with D unresolved. Trimming took 1 base from V and 0 from J, leaving 8 bases between them. In germline, CDR1 is LGHNA, CDR2 YSLEER. The CDR3 is 15 residues long. As DNA, the CDR3 is TGCGCCAGCAGCCAAGGCGGTTCCAGCACAGATACGCAGTATTTT. It yields the protein CASSQGGSSTDTQYF.

This chain links TRBV7-8 with TRBJ1-5, with D unclear. This CDR3 is built from 15 residues. Trimming removed 1 base from V and 0 bases from J, with 7 bases in between. CDR1 and CDR2 (germline): SGHVS, FQNEAQ. The CDR3 coding sequence is TGTGCCAGCAGCTTAGGCAGTTTTAGCAATCAGCCCCAGCATTTT. Its translation: CASSLGSFSNQPQHF.

Comments on this clone: The junction departs from germline at one end; a sequencing error may be responsible. The chain couples TRBV7-2 to TRBJ1-1; unclear D gene. Germline values: CDR1 SGHTA, CDR2 FQGNSA. The CDR3 length is 14 residues. CDR3 loop: CASSLGAGNAEAFF. CDR3 nucleotides: TGTGCCAGCAGCTTAGGGGCGGGGAACGCTGAAGCTTTCTTT.

This clone came up once. V and J are TRBV6-2 or TRBV6-3 and TRBJ2-3, with D uncertain. V was cut by 4 bases and J by 2 bases, with 19 bases left in between. Per germline, CDR1 MNHEY and CDR2 SVGEGT. This CDR3 contains 17 residues. The CDR3 region is CASSFLSGQPSTDTQYF. In DNA, the CDR3 is TGTGCCAGCAGTTTCCTTTCGGGCCAACCCTCCACAGATACGCAGTATTTT.

The chain links TRBV6-1 to TRBJ1-5; 9 nucleotides match TRBD1. From germline, CDR1 is MNHNS and CDR2 SASEGT. The CDR3 covers 14 residues. Losses at the gene ends were 1 base for V and 7 bases for J; bases not matched to a gene: 2. The CDR3 spells CASSEGQGEQPQHF. Written as DNA, the CDR3 is TGTGCCAGCAGTGAAGGACAGGGGGAGCAGCCCCAGCATTTT.

The chain has TRBV18 and TRBJ2-7; D unclear. In germline, CDR1 is KGHSH, CDR2 LQKENI. The CDR3 is made up of 14 amino acids. Trimming took 3 bases from V and 2 from J, leaving 11 bases between them. The CDR3, as DNA: TGTGCCAGCTCACCTCGGCAGAAGACCTACGAGCAGTACTTC. Translated, it gives CASSPRQKTYEQYF. Based on the CDR3 plus reference TRBV18 and TRBJ2-7, the full variable domain is NAGVMQNPRHLVRRRGQEARLRCSPMKGHSHVYWYRQLPEEGLKFMVYLQKENIIDESGMPKERFSAEFPKEGPSILRIQQVVRGDSAAYFCASSPRQKTYEQYFGPGTRLTVT.

V usage is TRBV28 and J usage is TRBJ2-7, with 9 bases lining up with TRBD1. J lost 1 base, V lost 5 bases, and 6 bases had no gene match. Germline loops: CDR1 MDHEN, CDR2 SYDVKM. The CDR3 covers 15 residues. CDR3 bases: TGTGCCAGCAGTCCTTGGGGACAGGGATCCTACGAGCAGTACTTC. This translates into CASSPWGQGSYEQYF.

Here the CDR3 DNA reads TGTGCCAGCAGCGTAGCTGGGAGGCAGGACTCTGGAAACACCATATATTTT. Residues: CASSVAGRQDSGNTIYF. V and J are TRBV9 and TRBJ1-3; no reliable D call. Germline-derived CDR1 and CDR2 are SGDLS and YYNGEE. The V end lost 0 bases, the J end lost 0 bases, and 13 bases lay between the germline ends. The CDR3 has 17 amino acids.